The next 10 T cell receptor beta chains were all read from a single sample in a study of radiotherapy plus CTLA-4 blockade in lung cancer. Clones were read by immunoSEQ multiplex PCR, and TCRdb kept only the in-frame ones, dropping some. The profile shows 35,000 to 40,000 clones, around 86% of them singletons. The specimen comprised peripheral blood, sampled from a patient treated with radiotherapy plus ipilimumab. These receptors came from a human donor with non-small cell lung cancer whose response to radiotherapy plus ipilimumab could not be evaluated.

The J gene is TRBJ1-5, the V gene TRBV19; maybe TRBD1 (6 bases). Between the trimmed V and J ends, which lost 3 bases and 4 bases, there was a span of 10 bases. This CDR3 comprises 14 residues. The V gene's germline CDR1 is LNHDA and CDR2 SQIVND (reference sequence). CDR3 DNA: TGTGCCAGTAGTATCGGGACACTTAATCAGCCCCAGCATTTT. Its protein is CASSIGTLNQPQHF. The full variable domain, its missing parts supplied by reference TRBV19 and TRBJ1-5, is DGGITQSPKYLFRKEGQNVTLSCEQNLNHDAMYWYRQDPGQGLRLIYYSQIVNDFQKGDIAEGYSVSREKKESFPLTVTSAQKNPTAFYLCASSIGTLNQPQHFGDGTRLSIL.

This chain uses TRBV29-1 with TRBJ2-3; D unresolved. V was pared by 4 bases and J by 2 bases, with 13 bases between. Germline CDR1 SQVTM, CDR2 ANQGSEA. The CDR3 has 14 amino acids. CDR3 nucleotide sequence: TGCAGCGTTGTTTTGTTAGAGGACACAGATACGCAGTATTTT. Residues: CSVVLLEDTDTQYF.

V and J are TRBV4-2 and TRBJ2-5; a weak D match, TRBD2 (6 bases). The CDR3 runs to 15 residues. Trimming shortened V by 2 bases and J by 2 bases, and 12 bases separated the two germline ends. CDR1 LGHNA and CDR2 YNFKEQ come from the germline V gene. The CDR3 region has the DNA TGTGCCAGCAGCCAACCGACTAGTGATCAAGAGACCCAGTACTTC. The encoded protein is CASSQPTSDQETQYF.

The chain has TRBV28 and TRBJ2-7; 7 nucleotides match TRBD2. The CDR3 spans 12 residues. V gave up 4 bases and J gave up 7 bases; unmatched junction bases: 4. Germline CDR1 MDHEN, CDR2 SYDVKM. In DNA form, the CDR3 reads TGTGCCAGCAGTTCGACAGCGGGGGAGCAGTACTTC. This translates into CASSSTAGEQYF.

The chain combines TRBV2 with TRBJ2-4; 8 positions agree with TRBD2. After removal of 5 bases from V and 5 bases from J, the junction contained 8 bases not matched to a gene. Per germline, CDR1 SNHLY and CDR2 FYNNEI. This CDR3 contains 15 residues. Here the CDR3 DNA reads TGTGCCAGCAGTTTTGGCGGGGGGCAAGAAAACATTCAGTACTTC. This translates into CASSFGGGQENIQYF.

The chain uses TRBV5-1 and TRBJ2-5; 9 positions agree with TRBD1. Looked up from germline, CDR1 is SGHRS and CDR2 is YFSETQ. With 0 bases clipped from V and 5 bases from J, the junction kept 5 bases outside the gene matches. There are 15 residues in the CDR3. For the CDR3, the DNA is TGCGCCAGCAGCTTGGCCCGGGACAGGGCTGAGACCCAGTACTTC. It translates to CASSLARDRAETQYF.

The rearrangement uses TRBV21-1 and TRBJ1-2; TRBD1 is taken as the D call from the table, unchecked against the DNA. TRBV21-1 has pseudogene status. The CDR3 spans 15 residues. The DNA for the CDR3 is TGTGCCAGCAGCAAAGGCCCAGGGACTAACTATGGCTACACCTTC. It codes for CASSKGPGTNYGYTF.

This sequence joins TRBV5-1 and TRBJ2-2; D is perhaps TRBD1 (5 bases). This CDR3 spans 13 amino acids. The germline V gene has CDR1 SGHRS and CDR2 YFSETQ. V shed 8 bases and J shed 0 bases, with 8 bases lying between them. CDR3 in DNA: TGCGCCAGTATGACAGCGAACACCGGGGAGCTGTTTTTT. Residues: CASMTANTGELFF. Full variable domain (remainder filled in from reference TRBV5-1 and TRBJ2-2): KAGVTQTPRYLIKTRGQQVTLSCSPISGHRSVSWYQQTPGQGLQFLFEYFSETQRNKGNFPGRFSGRQFSNSRSEMNVSTLELGDSALYLCASMTANTGELFFGEGSRLTVL.

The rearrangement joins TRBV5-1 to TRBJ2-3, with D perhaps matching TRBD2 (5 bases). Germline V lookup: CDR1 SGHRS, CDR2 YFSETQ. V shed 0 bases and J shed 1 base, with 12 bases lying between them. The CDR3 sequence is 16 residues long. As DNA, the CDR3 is TGCGCCAGCAGCTTGGCCCTAGTGGGAGGCACAGATACGCAGTATTTT. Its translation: CASSLALVGGTDTQYF.

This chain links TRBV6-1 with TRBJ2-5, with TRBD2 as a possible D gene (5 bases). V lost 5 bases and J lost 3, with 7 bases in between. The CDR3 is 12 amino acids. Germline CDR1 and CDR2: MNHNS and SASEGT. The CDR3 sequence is CASSPGEETQYF. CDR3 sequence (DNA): TGTGCCAGCAGTCCCGGGGAAGAGACCCAGTACTTC.